Shown below are 2 T cell receptor beta chains from a single sample sequenced in a study of blood T cell repertoires in COVID-19. The data were produced by immunoSEQ multiplex PCR, yet TCRdb's version contains in-frame clones alone and is incomplete. Among about 220,000 clones, over 80% were seen once, and the ten largest hold roughly 2.6%. Specimen: PBMCs or T cells enriched from blood (not recorded which). The receptors originated from a woman aged 25 to 39 with acute COVID-19.

V is TRBV6-5 and J is TRBJ1-2; 7 bases are shared with TRBD1. Trimming at V came to 5 bases and at J to 1 base, leaving 4 bases not matched to a gene. Germline lookup yields CDR1 MNHEY and CDR2 SVGAGI. The CDR3 has 14 residues. CDR3 in amino acids: CASSRDRSNYGYTF. CDR3 bases: TGTGCCAGCAGTCGGGACAGAAGTAACTATGGCTACACCTTC.

The rearrangement links TRBV29-1 to TRBJ1-2; a possible D gene is TRBD1 (5 bases). The V gene lost 6 bases and the J gene lost 1 base, with 9 bases spanning the gap. Per the germline V gene, CDR1 is SQVTM and CDR2 is ANQGSEA. The CDR3 consists of 12 residues. The CDR3 is CSVDQGNYGYTF. The CDR3 coding sequence is TGCAGCGTGGATCAGGGTAACTATGGCTACACCTTC.